Sequencing of this T cell receptor (beta chain) was carried out in a study of lymphopenia after photon versus proton radiotherapy. V lost 6 bases and J lost 0; bases outside the gene matches: 7. The CDR3 has 15 residues. Looked up from germline, CDR1 is MNHNY and CDR2 is SVGAGI (reference sequence). Study-level points and caveats: Authors raise, but do not show, better survival with proton therapy. After lymphocyte nadir, photon-treated repertoires showed oligoclonal expansion, especially CD8+ Temra. Under photons, naive T cells and diversity fell while effector/memory populations rose. Post-nadir TCR diversity decline inversely tracked overall survival among those who died.

Measured with immunoSEQ multiplex PCR; TCRdb has only the in-frame clones, and not every one. This table holds about 50,000 clones, roughly 90% found once. Points on this clone: Its specificity is not known.

The V and J genes are TRBV6-6 and TRBJ1-1; 7 nucleotides agree with TRBD1. The sequenced sample was peripheral blood, obtained from a patient treated with photon-based radiotherapy. The TCR sequence derives from a woman between 40 and 50 years old with cholangiocarcinoma. CDR3 sequence: CASSNRGGMNTEAFF. For the CDR3, the DNA is TGTGCCAGCAGCAACAGGGGAGGGATGAACACTGAAGCTTTCTTT.